The 24 T cell receptor beta chains below were found in one sample sequenced in a study of long-term antiretroviral therapy in people with HIV. Researchers ran immunoSEQ v3.0 at survey level. Some clones are missing from TCRdb's copy, which holds only in-frame ones; the method was immunoSEQ multiplex PCR. This sample has 25,000 to 35,000 clones, with roughly 83% found just once. Sequencing used unsorted PBMCs, obtained almost 2.9 years after starting antiretroviral therapy. The source is a man aged 25 to 40 with HIV.

V and J are TRBV28 and TRBJ2-3; D gene unclear. Trimming shortened V by 5 bases and J by 2 bases, and 5 bases separated the two germline ends. Germline V gene lookup returns CDR1 MDHEN and CDR2 SYDVKM. The CDR3 consists of 12 residues. In nucleotides, the CDR3 is TGTGCCAGCAGTCCCTTCACAGATACGCAGTATTTT. As protein: CASSPFTDTQYF.

The chain employs TRBV25-1 and TRBJ1-2; no clear D. CDR3 length: 15 amino acids. Trimming removed 1 base from V and 4 bases from J, with 13 bases in between. Germline CDR1 and CDR2: MGHDK and SYGVNS. In DNA, the CDR3 is TGTGCCAGCAGTGAATTATCAGGACGGCCCTATGGCTACACCTTC. Protein: CASSELSGRPYGYTF.

The rearrangement links TRBV5-1 to TRBJ2-3; 7 bases are shared with TRBD1. J gave up 3 bases and V 0 bases, and 7 bases lay outside the gene matches. Germline V gene lookup returns CDR1 SGHRS and CDR2 YFSETQ. The CDR3 is 16 residues long. CDR3 amino acids: CASSLGQGRRTDTQYF. CDR3 bases: TGCGCCAGCAGCTTGGGACAGGGCAGAAGGACAGATACGCAGTATTTT.

The chain recombines TRBV29-1 with TRBJ1-3, with 9 bases fitting TRBD1. CDR3 length: 16 amino acids. Germline loops: CDR1 SQVTM, CDR2 ANQGSEA. After removal of 0 bases from V and 6 bases from J, the junction contained 9 bases not matched to a gene. Here the CDR3 DNA reads TGCAGCGTTGAAGAAATTAACAGGGGGCGCGTAAACACCATATATTTT. Translated, it gives CSVEEINRGRVNTIYF.

The chain has TRBV30 and TRBJ2-7; 7 bases are a match to TRBD1. With 0 bases clipped from V and 0 bases from J, the junction kept 11 bases outside the gene matches. In germline, CDR1 is GTSNPN, CDR2 SVGIG (reference sequence). The CDR3 covers 17 residues. This CDR3 reads CAWSVREWTGGSYEQYF. The CDR3 bases are TGTGCCTGGAGTGTACGGGAATGGACAGGAGGCTCCTACGAGCAGTACTTC.

V is TRBV18 and J is TRBJ2-6, with 10 positions matching TRBD1. Germline V CDR1 and CDR2: KGHSH, LQKENI. This CDR3 contains 17 residues. Unmatched junction bases numbered 4, after V lost 4 bases and J lost 1 base. CDR3 sequence: CASSLGTGDSGANVLTF. The CDR3 DNA sequence: TGTGCCAGCTCACTCGGGACAGGGGATTCTGGGGCCAACGTCCTGACTTTC.

The genes are TRBV6-5 and TRBJ2-7; the match to TRBD2 covers 9 bases. This CDR3 region has 13 residues. The J segment lost 1 base and the V segment lost 7 bases, leaving 2 bases of the junction unmatched. Germline V gene lookup returns CDR1 MNHEY and CDR2 SVGAGI. The CDR3 DNA follows: TGTGCCAGCATGGCGGGAGGGTCCTACGAGCAGTACTTC. Its protein is CASMAGGSYEQYF.

The chain combines TRBV28 with TRBJ2-5, with 14 bases fitting TRBD2. CDR1 is MDHEN, CDR2 SYDVKM, per germline. This CDR3 spans 15 amino acids. The ends lost 8 bases at V and 7 bases at J; junction bases unmatched: 9. In DNA form, the CDR3 reads TGTGCCAGCTCGCAGACTAGCGGGGGGGTTGGGACCCAGTACTTC. Protein: CASSQTSGGVGTQYF.

The chain carries TRBV5-6 and TRBJ2-5; 11 nucleotides agree with TRBD1. V gave up 4 bases and J gave up 4 bases; unmatched junction bases: 3. The germline V gene encodes CDR1 SGHDT and CDR2 YYEEEE. There are 14 residues in the CDR3. CDR3 in amino acids: CASSPGQGVETQYF. The CDR3 DNA is TGTGCCAGCAGCCCGGGACAGGGGGTAGAGACCCAGTACTTC. Together with reference TRBV5-6 and TRBJ2-5, the CDR3 gives the full variable domain: DAGVTQSPTHLIKTRGQQVTLRCSPKSGHDTVSWYQQALGQGPQFIFQYYEEEERQRGNFPDRFSGHQFPNYSSELNVNALLLGDSALYLCASSPGQGVETQYFGPGTRLLVL.

The chain couples TRBV7-2 to TRBJ2-5; D gene ambiguous. CDR1 and CDR2 from the germline V gene are SGHTA and FQGNSA. Deletions cut 0 bases from V and 4 bases from J, with 9 bases between. This CDR3 has 14 amino acids. The CDR3 DNA sequence: TGTGCCAGCAGCTTAGCGAAGCTGGTAGAGACCCAGTACTTC. Translated, it gives CASSLAKLVETQYF. Using reference TRBV7-2 and TRBJ2-5 for the parts outside the CDR3, the full variable domain is GAGVSQSPSNKVTEKGKDVELRCDPISGHTALYWYRQSLGQGLEFLIYFQGNSAPDKSGLPSDRFSAERTGGSVSTLTIQRTQQEDSAVYLCASSLAKLVETQYFGPGTRLLVL.

J is TRBJ1-5 and V is TRBV5-5; D is uncertain. The germline V and J ends were trimmed by 0 bases and 4 bases, with 17 bases remaining between them. Germline V gene lookup returns CDR1 SGHKS and CDR2 YYEKEE (reference sequence). CDR3 length equals 17 residues. The CDR3 reads CASSLERSNERNQPQHF. For the CDR3, the DNA is TGTGCCAGCAGCTTGGAGCGGAGTAACGAAAGGAATCAGCCCCAGCATTTT.

This clone was detected once. The J gene is TRBJ2-1, the V gene TRBV25-1; D is unresolved. V was shortened by 2 bases and J by 9 bases, with 17 bases between the two germline ends. This CDR3 has 15 amino acids. The germline V gene has CDR1 MGHDK and CDR2 SYGVNS. The CDR3 DNA reads as TGTGCCAGCAGTGAAGGGTCAGGAACTATACCTGAGCAGTTCTTC. Protein: CASSEGSGTIPEQFF.

This sequence joins TRBV30 and TRBJ2-7; 7 bases align to TRBD1. This CDR3 has 15 amino acids. Germline trimming cut 0 bases from V and 0 bases from J; bases unmatched to any gene: 5. Per germline, CDR1 GTSNPN and CDR2 SVGIG (reference sequence). The CDR3 DNA reads as TGTGCCTGGAGTGTAGGGGGCCTCGCCTCCTACGAGCAGTACTTC. This sequence encodes CAWSVGGLASYEQYF. The full variable domain, with the rest looked up from reference TRBV30 and TRBJ2-7, is SQTIHQWPATLVQPVGSPLSLECTVEGTSNPNLYWYRQAAGRGLQLLFYSVGIGQISSEVPQNLSASRPQDRQFILSSKKLLLSDSGFYLCAWSVGGLASYEQYFGPGTRLTVT.

CDR3 nucleotides: TGTGCCAGCAGTTACTCTGCCCAAGAGACCCAGTACTTC. Amino acids: CASSYSAQETQYF. This sequence joins TRBV6-5 and TRBJ2-5, with D unclear. V gave up 0 bases and J gave up 1 base, with 3 bases separating them. This CDR3 is built from 13 residues. Looked up from germline, CDR1 is MNHEY and CDR2 is SVGAGI.

The genes are TRBV29-1 and TRBJ2-7; D may be TRBD1 (5 bases). Trimming took off 5 bases at V and 5 bases at J, with 13 bases between the two ends. The CDR3 runs 12 residues. In germline, CDR1 is SQVTM, CDR2 ANQGSEA. The CDR3 sequence is CSVQATVNEQYF. The CDR3 DNA is TGCAGCGTTCAAGCGACAGTCAACGAGCAGTACTTC.

In this sample, this clone turned up a few times. The chain couples TRBV19 to TRBJ1-1; D not certain. Germline values: CDR1 LNHDA, CDR2 SQIVND (reference sequence). Trimming removed 3 bases at V and 1 base at J, with 9 bases between. This CDR3 has 14 amino acids. The CDR3, as DNA: TGTGCCAGTAGTATTGCGTCCAAGAACACTGAAGCTTTCTTT. This translates into CASSIASKNTEAFF.

The chain carries TRBV6-5 and TRBJ2-7, with 10 bases aligning to TRBD1. With 4 bases clipped from V and 6 bases from J, the junction kept 9 bases outside the gene matches. Germline-derived CDR1 and CDR2 are MNHEY and SVGAGI. The CDR3 spans 15 residues. The CDR3 DNA is TGTGCCAGCAGTTTAAAAGGGACAGGGGCAGGCGAGCAGTACTTC. Its translation is CASSLKGTGAGEQYF.

The chain employs TRBV28 and TRBJ1-2; possible D gene TRBD1, 6 bases. CDR1 is MDHEN and CDR2 is SYDVKM in the germline V gene. The CDR3 is made up of 15 amino acids. Trimming shortened V by 6 bases and J by 7 bases, and 21 bases separated the two germline ends. The CDR3 region has the DNA TGTGCCAGCAGCTCAGCTCAGACAGGTCGTGGTGGCTACACCTTC. As protein: CASSSAQTGRGGYTF.

The chain joins TRBV11-2 to TRBJ2-2; D remains ambiguous. The V gene lost 8 bases and the J gene lost 5 bases, with 15 bases spanning the gap. Germline CDR1 and CDR2: SGHAT and FQNNGV. The CDR3 contains 14 residues. As DNA, the CDR3 is TGTGCCAGCGGGCGCTCTGGTTGGACCGGGGAGCTGTTTTTT. Protein product: CASGRSGWTGELFF.

Here the CDR3 DNA reads TGTGCCAGCAGTTCCCGTTGGGGAGGGAGCTCCTACAATGAGCAGTTCTTC. It is translated as CASSSRWGGSSYNEQFF. The chain couples TRBV27 to TRBJ2-1, with TRBD2 identical over 7 bases. Germline-derived CDR1 and CDR2 are MNHEY and SMNVEV (reference sequence). CDR3 size: 17 residues. Losses at the gene ends were 4 bases for V and 0 bases for J; bases not matched to a gene: 9.

This sequence joins TRBV4-1 and TRBJ2-1; 11 nucleotides align to TRBD2. The length of the CDR3 is 14 residues. Germline-derived CDR1 and CDR2 are MGHRA and YSYEKL. V lost 10 bases, J lost 5 bases, and 7 bases stayed unmatched. CDR3 DNA sequence: TGCGCCATTGCGACTAGCGGGGTCCACAATGAGCAGTTCTTC. Residues: CAIATSGVHNEQFF.

To note about this clone: The junction differs from germline at one of its ends, possibly a read error. The chain recombines TRBV5-1 with TRBJ1-2; D gene uncertain. Per germline, CDR1 SGHRS and CDR2 YFSETQ. This CDR3 spans 13 amino acids. The DNA of the CDR3 is TGCGCCAGCAGCCGGCGAGATATGGACGGCGCGAGCTTC. Translation: CASSRRDMDGASF.

The chain combines TRBV29-1 with TRBJ2-6; TRBD1 aligns across 10 bases. This CDR3 has 16 amino acids. CDR1 SQVTM and CDR2 ANQGSEA come from the germline V gene. The V and J ends lost 6 bases and 1 base, in that order; junction bases with no gene match: 6. CDR3 sequence (DNA): TGCAGCGTGGCCGGGACAGGGGTTTCTGGGGCCAACGTCCTGACTTTC. It yields the protein CSVAGTGVSGANVLTF.

The rearrangement uses TRBV7-2 and TRBJ2-7, with TRBD1 matching 9 bases. The V gene end was trimmed by 1 base and the J gene end by 3 bases; junction bases not matched to a gene: 7. CDR1 and CDR2 (germline): SGHTA, FQGNSA. This CDR3 comprises 16 residues. CDR3 nucleotides: TGTGCCAGCAGCTTAGTGACCGGGACAGGGTTCTACGAGCAGTACTTC. Amino acids: CASSLVTGTGFYEQYF.